The clone carrying this T cell receptor beta chain came up once. One end of the junction is discordant with germline, which a read error may explain. The data stem from a study of blood T cell repertoires in COVID-19. Across the study: PBMCs, B-cell-depleted T cells, or T cells were the source of the cDNA or gDNA that made up the material.

The study recruited people aged about 18 to 95 years across 24 US areas. Participant-reported clinical history was the basis for cohort assignment. In Cohort 3, a recovered donor had either two negative PCRs, clearance, or symptom resolution. Germline V gene data show CDR1 as SGHRS and CDR2 as YFSETQ. The CDR3 totals 14 residues. Data came from immunoSEQ multiplex PCR; TCRdb stores just in-frame clones and leaves some out. The sample lists roughly 370,000 clones, more than 75% seen once, with about 9.4% in the top ten. The TCR comes from a woman between 45 and 65 years old who had recovered from COVID-19. This chain links TRBV5-1 with TRBJ1-2, with D possibly TRBD1 on 6 matching bases. What was sequenced was PBMCs or T cells enriched from blood (not recorded which). CDR3 residues: CASSAGDLNSGYTF. The DNA of the CDR3 is TGCGCCAGCAGCGCAGGGGATCTCAACTCTGGCTACACCTTC. The full variable domain, its missing parts supplied by reference TRBV5-1 and TRBJ1-2, is KAGVTQTPRYLIKTRGQQVTLSCSPISGHRSVSWYQQTPGQGLQFLFEYFSETQRNKGNFPGRFSGRQFSNSRSEMNVSTLELGDSALYLCASSAGDLNSGYTFGSGTRLTVV.